This entry is about one T cell receptor (beta chain). This sample was taken from a study of identical twins. It was template switching that added a universal primer site, and there were unique molecular identifiers on the cDNA. From the 5' RACE reads, TCRdb called clonotypes with MiXCR, one entry per CDR3 protein. The table records under 900,000 distinct CDR3 sequences, around 12% of them present only once. Among all donors, each was a healthy Caucasian. The CDR3 is 16 amino acids. Trimming left V 0 bases short and J 2 bases short, with 11 bases between. Germline CDR1 SEHNR, CDR2 FQNEAQ (reference sequence). These same data were also listed under a study on yellow fever vaccine responses in identical twins.

The sequence was obtained from a woman aged 18-29 years in good health. Specimen: PBMCs. The genes are TRBV7-9 and TRBJ2-1; D might be TRBD1 (6 bases). CDR3 bases: TGTGCCAGCAGCTTAGCGCAGGGGCGAGCCTACAATGAGCAGTTCTTC. Protein sequence: CASSLAQGRAYNEQFF.